Described below is a single TCR beta chain sequence and its context. Libraries were prepared by immunoSEQ multiplex PCR; TCRdb keeps only in-frame clonotypes and omits some of them. The top ten hold 4% to 6% of the sample, which has some 230,000 clones, approximately 80% seen once. This entry comes from a study of blood T cell repertoires in COVID-19. Germline CDR1 SGDLS, CDR2 YYNGEE. The CDR3 length is 14 residues. The J segment lost 7 bases and the V segment lost 3 bases, leaving 4 bases of the junction unmatched. The sample taken for sequencing was peripheral blood. This receptor was taken from a woman in her fifties or sixties who had recovered from COVID-19. The chain employs TRBV9 and TRBJ2-1, with 10 bases identical to TRBD1. CDR3 loop: CASSATGGGNEQFF. The CDR3 DNA reads TGTGCCAGCAGCGCGACAGGGGGCGGGAATGAGCAGTTCTTC. Combining the CDR3 with reference TRBV9 and TRBJ2-1 gives the whole variable domain DSGVTQTPKHLITATGQRVTLRCSPRSGDLSVYWYQQSLDQGLQFLIQYYNGEERAKGNILERFSAQQFPDLHSELNLSSLELGDSALYFCASSATGGGNEQFFGPGTRLTVL.